This TCR beta chain appears in the sequencing data of a study of shared clonotypes between healthy human individuals. The study's findings and limits: The rarefaction results pointed to incomplete sorted-subset sequencing despite large depth. It was the few donors that limited the genetic and exposure-history diversity represented. Between a few donors, naive CD4 clonotypes were shared at a level of approximately 5%.

Original analysis: Without quality scores, immunoSEQ junctional reads could not be filtered like full-length reads. Data came from immunoSEQ multiplex PCR; TCRdb stores just in-frame clones and leaves some out. That table is the source of V, J and clone size, and D and trimming were worked out from the DNA. In the table there are roughly 1,500,000 clones, roughly 98% of which are singletons. As to this clone: Its matching antigen is unknown.

The CDR3 is 13 residues long. Trimming left V 0 bases short and J 7 bases short, with 6 bases between. Germline V gives CDR1 SGHTA, CDR2 FQGTGA. This chain connects TRBV7-3 to TRBJ2-2, with D unclear. The sample comprised naive CD4+ T cells sorted from blood. Subset given: CD45RA+ positively selected. This sequence originates from a man in his thirties or forties in good health. In nucleotides, the CDR3 is TGTGCCAGCAGCTTAACTATGCTCGGGGAGCTGTTTTTT. It is translated as CASSLTMLGELFF.